What follows are 7 T cell receptor beta chains derived from one specimen sequenced in a study of CXCR3-negative and CXCR3-positive naive CD8 T cells. Libraries of TRB cDNA were made by 5' RACE and carried UMIs. Following a re-call of the 5' RACE reads, TCRdb has one entry per CDR3 protein and lacks DNA. The specimen's table records 100,000 to 150,000 distinct CDR3 sequences. The specimen was naive CXCR3- CD8+ T cells from blood. Described subset: CD45RO-CCR7+CD27+CD95- naive CD8+ T cells lacking CXCR3 (TNR3-). Receptor source: a human donor in good health. Some clones in this sample may be carry-over from other donors' samples.

The genes are TRBV7-6 and TRBJ1-1. The CDR3 covers 13 residues. Germline V gene lookup returns CDR1 SGHVS and CDR2 FNYEAQ. The CDR3 spells CASSPPVNTEAFF.

The V and J genes are TRBV19 and TRBJ1-1; checking the TCRdb D call of TRBD1 is not possible without DNA. CDR3 length equals 15 residues. Germline V gene lookup returns CDR1 LNHDA and CDR2 SQIVND (reference sequence). CDR3 protein: CASSITGQGNTEAFF.

The chain employs TRBV4-1 and TRBJ2-1; without DNA, the TCRdb call of TRBD2 cannot be checked. CDR1 and CDR2 from the germline V gene are MGHRA and YSYEKL. The CDR3 totals 16 residues. CDR3 region: CASSQDPSGRQGEQFF.

This chain uses TRBV7-9 with TRBJ2-7; the D call from TCRdb, TRBD2, cannot be confirmed without DNA. This CDR3 contains 12 residues. Germline CDR1 is SEHNR and CDR2 is FQNEAQ (reference sequence). The CDR3 sequence: CASRRASYEQYF.

This sequence joins TRBV7-6 and TRBJ2-1. In germline, CDR1 is SGHVS, CDR2 FNYEAQ. The CDR3 is 14 amino acids. The CDR3 here is CASSYSVAYNEQFF.

V gene TRBV7-6 combines with J gene TRBJ2-3; without DNA, the TCRdb call of TRBD1 cannot be checked. Germline lookup yields CDR1 SGHVS and CDR2 FNYEAQ. This CDR3 is 12 amino acids long. CDR3 protein: CASSPGGDTQYF.

The CDR3 here is CAISDFPSTSGNNEQFF. The chain uses TRBV10-3 and TRBJ2-1; TCRdb proposes TRBD2, but this gene call is untestable without DNA. The length of the CDR3 is 17 residues. Germline CDR1 and CDR2: ENHRY and SYGVKD.